The rows below give T cell receptor beta chains drawn from one sample of a study of tissue T cells after allogeneic stem cell transplantation. TCRdb keeps only in-frame clones here, not all; method: immunoSEQ multiplex PCR. The sample contains about 10,000 clones, less than 65% of which appear only once. The sequences come from tissue from the jejunum, collected at autopsy. All receptors come from a woman between 18 and 55 years old with breast cancer. Each CDR3 is given with its conserved first and last residue. The D gene is left open where the match is weak. Clone size, where shown, is once, few, many, or a class for clones that have expanded.

V	D	size	J	DNA	CDR3
TRBV7-9	.	.	TRBJ2-1	TGTGCCAGCAGCTTCGGCAATGAGCAGTTCTTC	CASSFGNEQFF
TRBV24-1	.	.	TRBJ2-3	TGTGCCACCAGTGATTTGGTTGCAGATACGCAGTATTTT	CATSDLVADTQYF
TRBV4-3	TRBD1	few	TRBJ2-3	TGCGCCAGCAGCCAACTGGACAGGAGGGATACGCAGTATTTT	CASSQLDRRDTQYF
TRBV2	.	.	TRBJ2-5	TGTGCCAGCAGACGTACAGAAACAGAGACCCAGTACTTC	CASRRTETETQYF
TRBV30	TRBD1	once	TRBJ1-6	TGTGCCTGGAGTAGGGGACAGGACAATTCACCCCTCCACTTT	CAWSRGQDNSPLHF
TRBV5-4	.	medium-sized	TRBJ2-1	TGTGCCAGCAGCTTGGACGTTCTCGGCGGTGAGCAGTTCTTC	CASSLDVLGGEQFF
TRBV5-1	TRBD2	.	TRBJ2-1	TGCGCCAGCAGCTTGAACCCTCTCCGGACTAGCGGGGGGCCGTACAATGAGCAGTTCTTC	CASSLNPLRTSGGPYNEQFF
TRBV4-2	.	few	TRBJ2-3	TGTGCCAGCAGCCAGGCGGGGATAACAGATACGCAGTATTTT	CASSQAGITDTQYF
TRBV6-1	.	.	TRBJ1-6	TGTGCCAGCAGTGAATTACAGGCCATGGGTTCACCCCTCCACTTT	CASSELQAMGSPLHF
TRBV9	.	.	TRBJ1-5	TGTGCCAGCAGCGTAGACGGGACTGTAGGTCAGCCCCAGCATTTT	CASSVDGTVGQPQHF
TRBV2	.	.	TRBJ2-2	TGTGCCAGCCGGAGGGAGCCTCAGATTGGGGAGCTGTTTTTT	CASRREPQIGELFF
TRBV29-1	.	.	TRBJ2-5	TGCAGCGTTGGTAGAGACGGCCAAGAGACCCAGTACTTC	CSVGRDGQETQYF
TRBV7-2	.	.	TRBJ1-3	TGTGCCAGCAGCTCGGGACGGGGAAACACCATATATTTT	CASSSGRGNTIYF
TRBV27	.	.	TRBJ1-1	TGTGCCAGCAGTTTTTTGAGGGGCGGCGACACTGAAGCTTTCTTT	CASSFLRGGDTEAFF
TRBV11-1	.	.	TRBJ2-7	TGTGCTAGCAGCTTAAATGGGCAGGGCAGAAACGAGCAGTACTTC	CASSLNGQGRNEQYF
TRBV19	.	.	TRBJ2-1	TGTGCCAGTAGTATAGTTGCCAGGCTGAGAAGCAATGAGCAGTTCTTC	CASSIVARLRSNEQFF
TRBV9	.	.	TRBJ2-2	TGTGCCAGCAGCGTAACTTACGGCACCGGGGAGCTGTTTTTT	CASSVTYGTGELFF
TRBV6-2/TRBV6-3	TRBD1	once	TRBJ1-5	TGTGCCAGCAGTACCCCGGGACAGATAGGGGATCAGCCCCAGCATTTT	CASSTPGQIGDQPQHF
TRBV19	.	.	TRBJ1-1	TGTGCCAGTAGTCTTTCAGTGGGGCCGGGACACCCGAACACTGAAGCTTTCTTT	CASSLSVGPGHPNTEAFF
TRBV6-5	.	.	TRBJ1-2	TGTGCCACACAATCAGCAGGGAGTGGGGGCTACACCTTC	CATQSAGSGGYTF
TRBV6-2/TRBV6-3	.	.	TRBJ2-5	TGTGCCAGCAGCCCAAGGGAAGAGACCCAGTACTTC	CASSPREETQYF
TRBV19	.	.	TRBJ1-1	TGTGCCACCGGGGGTTGGCCGGACACTGAAGCTTTCTTT	CATGGWPDTEAFF
TRBV4-3	.	.	TRBJ1-4	TGCGCCAGCAGCCAAGACTCCGGGAATGAAAAACTGTTTTTT	CASSQDSGNEKLFF
TRBV10-3	TRBD2	.	TRBJ2-1	TGTGCCATCAGTGATTTCCGGCTAGCGGGGGGCCATGAGCAGTTCTTC	CAISDFRLAGGHEQFF
TRBV19	.	.	TRBJ2-7	TGTGCCAGTAGTATATCAGCGAACTCCTACGAGCAGTACTTC	CASSISANSYEQYF
TRBV9	TRBD2	.	TRBJ2-2	TGTGCCAGCAGCGCCGGGGGGGGCGCAGATAACACCGGGGAGCTGTTTTTT	CASSAGGGADNTGELFF
TRBV11-3	.	.	TRBJ2-7	TGTGCCAGCAGCCCCGGTATAGGGTTCGAGCAGTACTTC	CASSPGIGFEQYF
TRBV30	.	.	TRBJ1-2	TGTGCCTGGAGAGAGACAATGTATGGCTACACCTTC	CAWRETMYGYTF
TRBV28	.	.	TRBJ2-7	TGTGCCAGCAGTTTTCTTTCCTACGAGCAGTACTTC	CASSFLSYEQYF